In its sample, the clone carrying this T cell receptor (beta chain) was seen a few times. Its specificity is unknown. This sample was taken from a study of CD8 T cells in Susac syndrome. V was clipped by 3 bases and J by 6 bases, with 12 bases between them. From germline, CDR1 is SQVTM and CDR2 ANQGSEA. The CDR3 consists of 13 residues. Study-wide findings and caveats: Clonal expansion of Susac CD8+ cells peaked in TEMRA cells, and it also peaked in active patients.

RNA, at roughly 0.45 to 1 ug, was reverse transcribed with random hexamers. One entry per CDR3 protein results from TCRdb running MiXCR on the immunoSEQ multiplex PCR reads. This table has some 97,000 distinct CDR3 sequences, about 96% appearing once. The chain employs TRBV29-1 and TRBJ2-1; possibly TRBD1 or TRBD2 for D (5 bases each). The sequenced sample was CD8+ T cells from PBMCs. This sequence originates from a human donor with Susac syndrome. DNA for the CDR3: TGCAGCGTTGACCGGCAGGGACGCAATGAGCAGTTCTTC. Its protein is CSVDRQGRNEQFF.